This T cell receptor beta chain was retrieved from a study of shared clonotypes between healthy human individuals (dated by TCRdb to about 2020). Some background on the complete study: A few men and two women, aged 18 to 49 years, made up the cohort. For each donor, CD4 naive and CD4 memory were each run on three plates, CD8 naive on two plates, and CD8 memory on one plate. To estimate repertoire size and how much clonotypes are shared between individuals, the study performed deep sequencing of blood TCR repertoires from a few healthy adults. To increase sequencing depth and limit assay-specific biases, different laboratories used diverse techniques to prepare libraries and sequence TCR repertoires. Between about 0.94 and 10 billion PBMCs per donor were obtained by leukapheresis.

Using the deep immunoSEQ assay, multiplex PCR amplified TCR CDR3 regions from genomic DNA. Genomic DNA extracted from each cell subset was distributed evenly over all wells of several immunoSEQ 96-well plates, and each plate served as one replicate. For sorted subsets, approximately 0.2 ug of genomic DNA, equivalent to some 33,000 T cell genomes, went into each replicate PCR. Purified libraries were quantified with a Qubit 3.0 fluorometer, sized on a Bioanalyzer 2100, and re-quantified with the KAPA Library Quantification kit. Each immunoSEQ 96-well plate was sequenced on its own single-read 150-cycle Illumina NextSeq 550 flow cell. On the authors' methods: Because only junctional sequences without quality scores were contained in the immunoSEQ output, filtering matching that applied to full-length reads could not be performed. Sequences were annotated with PyIR, a Python wrapper for IgBLAST v1.9, using IMGT germline references to assign V/J genes and CDR3. Any read was removed if the V/J assignment was weak (E-value above 1e-6), the CDR3 was missing, or the read contained stop codons, out-of-frame junctions, or ambiguous translated residues. V3J clonotypes were defined by identical inferred V gene, J gene, and CDR3 amino acid sequence. Percentage overlap between repertoires was computed as shared unique clonotypes divided by the size of the smaller repertoire. Repertoire richness was assessed with RTK rarefaction, the Chao1 estimator, and Recon v2.1 estimates of unobserved clonotypes. For all TCRbeta clonotypes obtained by the gDNA method from a handful of donors, generation probabilities were computed with OLGA. In its TCRdb copy, this immuneACCESS table keeps in-frame sequences only and misses some clones. Where compared with another copy, unresolved V genes explain less than half of these, and the others have no known cause. The DNA was the basis for D and trimming; V, J and clone size are from that table. This sample comprises some 2 million clones, over 85% of them detected only once. The biggest ten clones account for around 1% of the sample.

CD8 naive samples were obtained by positive selection for CCR7 among CD45RO-negative cells, yielding a CD45RA+CCR7+ population from which TemRA cells were excluded. Donors were healthy HIV-negative adults with no recently reported acute infections or vaccinations. Only Caucasian adults living in Nashville, Tennessee, USA were represented among the donors. Blood was obtained by leukapheresis, after which PBMCs were separated by Ficoll-Histopaque density gradient centrifugation and cryopreserved in liquid nitrogen vapor phase. Analytical flow cytometry was used to check the purity and quantity of every magnetically sorted T cell population. Genomic DNA was isolated from each sorted fraction and quantified by UV absorbance on a Nanodrop 2000c. CDR1 and CDR2, per the germline V gene (reference sequence), are GTSNPN and SVGIG. The CDR3 starts with the cysteine, ends with the phenylalanine, and has 13 residues. The read is trimmed to its CDR3 DNA, 39 bases read in frame from base 1. V loses 0 bases, J loses 2 bases, and the germline ends lie 7 bases apart.

Summary of the overall study and its limitations: When several donors were compared, the shared fraction of clonotypes was about 5% for naive CD4, approximately 3.5% for naive CD8, more than 2% for memory CD4, and 0.4% for memory CD8. Incomplete sequencing was indicated by rarefaction of sorted-subset datasets, despite the large sequencing depth. Naive subsets generally had larger estimated clonotype richness than memory subsets did. Sampling was restricted to blood, and TCR repertoires in tissue are likely to differ from TCR repertoires in blood. Higher generation probabilities were observed for clonotypes shared by all four sorted-subset donors than for non-shared clonotypes. The genetic and exposure-history diversity represented was limited by the small number of donors. Pairwise subsampling led to the expectation that sequencing depth would affect the degree of clonotype sharing among donors.

Comment on this clone: Its antigen target is currently unknown. Base-call qualities are not available, and no considerably larger clone is one nucleotide away. The same CDR3 is also encoded by other DNA sequences in this sample.

Material for sequencing was naive CD8+ T cells sorted from blood. In the paper's terms, the cell subset or site label means: CD45RA+CCR7+. Recombination joined TRBV30 with TRBJ2-5; the D gene is possibly TRBD1 or TRBD2, with 6 bases matching each. This sequence was found in a man younger than 30 in good health. The nucleotide sequence is given as TGTGCCTGGAGTGTAGGGGGGCAAGAGACCCAGTACTTC. Translated, it reads CAWSVGGQETQYF.